This passage covers 28 T cell receptor beta chains from one sample sequenced in a study of shared clonotypes between healthy human individuals (dated by TCRdb to 2020 to 2021). The library relied on the immunoSEQ multiplex PCR assay. Here the immuneACCESS table is served through TCRdb, limited to in-frame sequences with V and J called. Missing clones are a known gap in these copies; in checked studies unresolved V genes cover under half, and the rest lacks a known reason. The sample has a few million clones on record, 93% of them singletons. About 1.7% of the sample lies in the top ten. CD8 naive samples consisted of CD45RO-negative cells that were positively selected for CCR7, yielding a CD45RA+CCR7+ population without TemRA cells. Material: naive CD8+ T cells from PBMCs. Read against the paper, the sample's cell subset or site label means: CD45RA+CCR7+. These receptors were obtained from a man between 18 and 29 years old in good health. Some clones in this sample may be carry-over from other donors' samples.

V is TRBV5-1 and J is TRBJ1-1; the D gene is possibly TRBD1 (5 bases). V was shortened by 2 bases and J by 6 bases, with 17 bases between the two germline ends. This CDR3 region has 15 residues. The germline CDR1 and CDR2 sequences are SGHRS and YFSETQ. The CDR3 sequence is CASSFRRLGDAEAFF. CDR3 DNA sequence: TGCGCCAGCAGCTTTAGGCGTCTTGGGGACGCTGAAGCTTTCTTT.

About this clone: The same CDR3 also results from other DNA sequences found in this sample. The chain uses TRBV11-2 and TRBJ1-2; 10 nucleotides match TRBD1. With 5 bases clipped from V and 8 bases from J, the junction kept 5 bases outside the gene matches. Germline CDR1 reads SGHAT; CDR2 reads FQNNGV. The CDR3 totals 13 residues. DNA of the CDR3: TGTGCCAGCAGCCTCGACAGGGGGCACGGCTACACCTTC. This sequence encodes CASSLDRGHGYTF. Together with reference TRBV11-2 and TRBJ1-2, the CDR3 gives the full variable domain: EAGVAQSPRYKIIEKRQSVAFWCNPISGHATLYWYQQILGQGPKLLIQFQNNGVVDDSQLPKDRFSAERLKGVDSTLKIQPAKLEDSAVYLCASSLDRGHGYTFGSGTRLTVV.

The V call is TRBV6-1, the J call TRBJ2-3, with 7 nucleotides matching TRBD2. There are 15 residues in the CDR3. J gave up 4 bases and V 4 bases, and 8 bases lay outside the gene matches. Germline assignment: CDR1 MNHNS and CDR2 SASEGT. CDR3 residues: CASSGLADLSDTQYF. In nucleotides, the CDR3 is TGTGCCAGCAGTGGCCTAGCGGACTTGTCAGATACGCAGTATTTT.

The sample holds one count of this clone. One end of the junction is discordant with germline, which a read error may explain. The V call is TRBV28, the J call TRBJ2-7; tentatively, D is TRBD1 (6 bases). This CDR3 is built from 15 residues. Germline-derived CDR1 and CDR2 are MDHEN and SYDVKM. CDR3 bases: TGTGCCAGCAGTTTGGGTCCCGGGGCGGCAGGGGAGAATCACTTC. Translation gives CASSLGPGAAGENHF.

With respect to this clone: Other DNA sequences in the sample encode the same CDR3. The gene calls are TRBV9 and TRBJ1-1, with TRBD1 matching 8 bases. The V and J ends lost 4 bases and 1 base, in that order; junction bases with no gene match: 3. The CDR3 runs 14 residues. Germline values: CDR1 SGDLS, CDR2 YYNGEE. As DNA, the CDR3 is TGTGCCAGCAGCCTAGGACAGGGGAACACTGAAGCTTTCTTT. Protein product: CASSLGQGNTEAFF.

This clone was seen once. CDR3 region: CASSFGGSGTQYF. The CDR3 nucleotides read TGCGCCAGCAGCTTCGGCGGATCGGGTACGCAGTATTTT. The chain employs TRBV5-1 and TRBJ2-3; the D is unclear. The V gene's germline CDR1 is SGHRS and CDR2 YFSETQ. The CDR3 is 13 amino acids. Deletions cut 2 bases from V and 8 bases from J, with 12 bases between.

The genes are TRBV27 and TRBJ1-2; D is ambiguous. V lost 5 bases and J lost 8, with 12 bases in between. The V gene's germline CDR1 is MNHEY and CDR2 SMNVEV (reference sequence). The CDR3 is 12 residues long. Here the CDR3 reads CASSHGPEGYTF. The CDR3 nucleotides read TGTGCCAGCAGTCACGGACCGGAGGGCTACACCTTC.

The chain has TRBV7-9 and TRBJ1-4; D possibly corresponds to TRBD1 (6 bases). Germline CDR1 and CDR2: SEHNR and FQNEAQ (reference sequence). The CDR3 spans 16 residues. Trimming took off 5 bases at V and 4 bases at J, with 17 bases between the two ends. The CDR3 coding sequence is TGTGCCAGCAGCCAAAAGACGGGGGCAATTAATGAAAAACTGTTTTTT. Its translation is CASSQKTGAINEKLFF.

V and J are TRBV29-1 and TRBJ2-7; 12 bases map to TRBD2. The CDR3 spans 13 residues. Germline V gene data show CDR1 as SQVTM and CDR2 as ANQGSEA. V lost 5 bases and J lost 5; bases outside the gene matches: 4. CDR3 nucleotides: TGCAGCGTTCCGACTAGCGGGGGCGACGAGCAGTACTTC. Protein product: CSVPTSGGDEQYF.

The chain's CDR3 is CASRTGLNYGYTF. In nucleotides, the CDR3 is TGTGCCAGCAGAACAGGGTTGAACTATGGCTACACCTTC. The V call is TRBV28, the J call TRBJ1-2, with D perhaps matching TRBD1 (6 bases). Germline V gene lookup returns CDR1 MDHEN and CDR2 SYDVKM. CDR3 length equals 13 residues. V was trimmed by 6 bases and J by 2 bases, leaving 10 bases between them.

V and J are TRBV29-1 and TRBJ2-5; D is unresolved. CDR1 is SQVTM and CDR2 is ANQGSEA in the germline V gene. The V gene lost 5 bases and the J gene lost 1 base, with 14 bases spanning the gap. CDR3 length equals 14 residues. Here the CDR3 DNA reads TGCAGCGTTTCCGCAGAATCCATCCAAGAGACCCAGTACTTC. As protein: CSVSAESIQETQYF.

This rearrangement joins TRBV4-1 to TRBJ2-7, with a possible D match to TRBD2 (6 bases). V was clipped by 0 bases and J by 5 bases, with 11 bases between them. The CDR3 loop spans 14 amino acids. Germline V gene sequence: CDR1 MGHRA, CDR2 YSYEKL. The CDR3 spells CASSQDASGDEQYF. CDR3 nucleotides: TGCGCCAGCAGCCAAGATGCGTCGGGGGACGAGCAGTACTTC.

CDR3 nucleotides: TGTGCCAGCAGCAGGACAGACACAGGTGTCGGGACGGGCTACACCTTC. Translated: CASSRTDTGVGTGYTF. The genes are TRBV7-9 and TRBJ1-2; possible D gene TRBD1, 6 bases. Trimming removed 5 bases at V and 8 bases at J, with 24 bases between. Germline loops: CDR1 SEHNR, CDR2 FQNEAQ (reference sequence). The CDR3 runs to 16 residues.

This sequence joins TRBV6-6 and TRBJ1-2; 8 nucleotides align to TRBD1. There are 16 residues in the CDR3. The ends lost 6 bases at V and 4 bases at J; junction bases unmatched: 13. CDR1 and CDR2 from the germline V gene are MNHNY and SVGAGI (reference sequence). The CDR3 DNA is TGTGCCAGCAGGGATACAGGGACAGGACCGAGCTATGGCTACACCTTC. It specifies CASRDTGTGPSYGYTF.

The chain is built from TRBV21-1 and TRBJ2-3; the table gives TRBD2 as D, unverified against the DNA. TRBV21-1 is a pseudogene. The CDR3 is made up of 15 amino acids. CDR3 protein: CASSIRLVGTDTQYF. DNA for the CDR3: TGTGCCAGCAGCATCCGACTAGTCGGCACAGATACGCAGTATTTT.

The chain uses TRBV28 and TRBJ2-3, with D maybe TRBD1 (6 bases). This CDR3 contains 15 residues. V lost 5 bases to trimming and J lost 2 bases, with 14 bases between them. Germline lookup yields CDR1 MDHEN and CDR2 SYDVKM. This chain's CDR3 is CASSQPWGPTDTQYF. The CDR3 coding sequence is TGTGCCAGCAGTCAACCCTGGGGGCCCACAGATACGCAGTATTTT.

J is TRBJ2-3 and V is TRBV27; a weak D match, TRBD2 (5 bases). V lost 7 bases to trimming and J lost 4 bases, with 18 bases between them. The CDR3 length is 15 residues. Germline CDR1 and CDR2: MNHEY and SMNVEV (reference sequence). The DNA of the CDR3 is TGTGCCAGCAAGACCCCGGGTCGTAGCGCAGATACGCAGTATTTT. This sequence encodes CASKTPGRSADTQYF.

V is TRBV7-2 and J is TRBJ2-1; the D is unclear. The CDR3 loop spans 15 amino acids. Looked up from germline, CDR1 is SGHTA and CDR2 is FQGNSA. The V end was cut by 5 bases, the J end by 5 bases, with 16 bases between. CDR3 coding DNA: TGTGCCAGCAGCCGAAAAGTCGCCGCCAACAATGAGCAGTTCTTC. Translation: CASSRKVAANNEQFF.

This rearrangement joins TRBV7-3 to TRBJ2-5; 7 positions agree with TRBD2. Trimming removed 4 bases from V and 6 bases from J; junction bases left unmatched: 8. Germline V gene sequence: CDR1 SGHTA, CDR2 FQGTGA. This CDR3 comprises 14 residues. CDR3 in DNA: TGTGCCAGCAGCTGGATGGGGAGGGAAAAGACCCAGTACTTC. Translation: CASSWMGREKTQYF.

The rearrangement uses TRBV28 and TRBJ2-5; D is undetermined. Germline-derived CDR1 and CDR2 are MDHEN and SYDVKM. The V end lost 5 bases, the J end lost 1 base, and 8 bases lay between the germline ends. This CDR3 is 13 amino acids long. In nucleotides, the CDR3 is TGTGCCAGCAGTCCCCTTTCCCAAGAGACCCAGTACTTC. Translated, it gives CASSPLSQETQYF.

The chain combines TRBV6-7 with TRBJ1-5; D call uncertain. Being an ORF, TRBV6-7 has a function that is uncertain. Trimming pared 3 bases from V and 6 bases from J, leaving 15 bases between. The CDR3 length is 15 residues. The CDR3 region has the DNA TGTGCCAGCAGTTATCCTCCCGGGCAAGGTCAGCCCCAGCATTTT. Protein sequence: CASSYPPGQGQPQHF.

The V gene is TRBV15, the J gene TRBJ2-1; 8 nucleotides line up with TRBD2. Germline V gene lookup returns CDR1 LNHNV and CDR2 YYDKDF (reference sequence). V trimming: 4 bases; J trimming: 9 bases; junction bases outside the gene matches: 14. The CDR3 runs 16 residues. CDR3 DNA: TGTGCCACCAGCACCTCAGCGGGAGAGGGGATAGTTGAGCAGTTCTTC. As protein: CATSTSAGEGIVEQFF.

The chain has TRBV5-1 and TRBJ2-1, with 9 bases lining up with TRBD1. Germline CDR1 SGHRS, CDR2 YFSETQ. The CDR3 length is 16 residues. V was clipped by 0 bases and J by 6 bases; unmatched bases: 7. CDR3 in amino acids: CASSLDPQGARNEQFF. DNA of the CDR3: TGCGCCAGCAGCTTGGACCCACAGGGGGCGCGCAATGAGCAGTTCTTC. Filled out from reference TRBV5-1 and TRBJ2-1, the complete variable domain reads KAGVTQTPRYLIKTRGQQVTLSCSPISGHRSVSWYQQTPGQGLQFLFEYFSETQRNKGNFPGRFSGRQFSNSRSEMNVSTLELGDSALYLCASSLDPQGARNEQFFGPGTRLTVL.

The chain carries TRBV28 and TRBJ1-4; tentatively, D is TRBD1 (5 bases). CDR1 MDHEN and CDR2 SYDVKM come from the germline V gene. Trimming took 6 bases from V and 3 from J, leaving 26 bases between them. This CDR3 is 19 amino acids long. The CDR3 sequence is CASSPRRTTPKGSNEKLFF. Here the CDR3 DNA reads TGTGCCAGCAGCCCCCGCCGTACCACCCCTAAGGGGTCTAATGAAAAACTGTTTTTT.

CDR3: CASSPGVGDTEAFF. The CDR3 nucleotides read TGTGCCAGCAGCCCAGGGGTCGGGGACACTGAAGCTTTCTTT. The rearrangement links TRBV7-9 to TRBJ1-1; D may be TRBD1 (6 bases). Trimming took 5 bases from V and 3 from J, leaving 13 bases between them. Germline V gives CDR1 SEHNR, CDR2 FQNEAQ (reference sequence). CDR3 length: 14 residues.

This clone was counted once. Here the CDR3 DNA reads TGTGCCAGCAGCTTGGAGGGGGGGCCACGGTTAGGGGCTTTCTTT. It yields the protein CASSLEGGPRLGAFF. The chain joins TRBV5-6 to TRBJ1-1, with a tentative D call TRBD1 (6 bases). Trimming pared 0 bases from V and 11 bases from J, leaving 20 bases between. Germline V gives CDR1 SGHDT, CDR2 YYEEEE. The CDR3 is 15 residues long.

Concerning this clone: Other DNA sequences in this sample translate to the same CDR3. The gene calls are TRBV7-6 and TRBJ1-1; 7 nucleotides align to TRBD1. The CDR3 contains 15 residues. Trimming removed 2 bases from V and 0 bases from J; junction bases left unmatched: 3. Germline V gene lookup returns CDR1 SGHVS and CDR2 FNYEAQ. CDR3 sequence reads: CASSLNRGMNTEAFF. In nucleotides, the CDR3 is TGTGCCAGCAGCTTAAACAGGGGTATGAACACTGAAGCTTTCTTT.

The chain combines TRBV29-1 with TRBJ1-1; 7 positions agree with TRBD1. The CDR3 runs to 14 residues. CDR1 SQVTM and CDR2 ANQGSEA come from the germline V gene. V lost 8 bases, J lost 1 base, and 10 bases stayed unmatched. CDR3 region: CSSEDRPKNTEAFF. CDR3 nucleotide sequence: TGCAGCTCTGAGGACAGGCCTAAGAACACTGAAGCTTTCTTT. Filled out from reference TRBV29-1 and TRBJ1-1, the complete variable domain reads SAVISQKPSRDICQRGTSLTIQCQVDSQVTMMFWYRQQPGQSLTLIATANQGSEATYESGFVIDKFPISRPNLTFSTLTVSNMSPEDSSIYLCSSEDRPKNTEAFFGQGTRLTVV.